This TCR beta chain was identified during a study of neoadjuvant anti-PD-1 for oral cavity cancer. In the study overall: Patients mostly received three to four biweekly nivolumab doses at 3 mg/kg before surgery. Regarding the study as a whole: With a few patients per group, TCR findings need larger cohorts.

TCRdb's copy holds only in-frame clones and misses some; the assay was immunoSEQ multiplex PCR. This table holds about 16,000 clones, roughly three fifths found once. This clone was seen a single time. Its antigen remains unidentified. Patients were newly diagnosed with stage II-IVA oral cavity squamous cell carcinoma without prior systemic or radiation treatment. Cohort: HPV-negative, locally advanced oral cavity squamous cell carcinoma patients. The CDR3 length is 14 residues. Germline V CDR1 and CDR2: GTSNPN, SVGIG (reference sequence). V was trimmed by 0 bases and J by 2 bases, leaving 8 bases between them.

The clonotype comes from a person aged 40 to 85 with oral cavity squamous cell carcinoma. The sequencing here drew on PBMCs, taken before nivolumab (anti-PD-1) treatment. The V call is TRBV30, the J call TRBJ1-5, with D unresolved. The CDR3 sequence is CAWSVMRGNQPQHF. In DNA form, the CDR3 reads TGTGCCTGGAGTGTGATGCGGGGCAATCAGCCCCAGCATTTT.